The 21 T cell receptor beta chains reported below all come from one sample, sequenced in a study of T cell responses to AZD1222 COVID-19 vaccine. Assay used: immunoSEQ multiplex PCR; TCRdb lists only in-frame clones, some missing. Of around 80,000 clones listed, about 88% are singletons. The source was peripheral blood, collected on day 0 of AZD1222 vaccination. These TCRs come from an adult in good health.

The chain is built from TRBV12-3 or TRBV12-4 and TRBJ2-6; TRBD1 might be the D (6 bases). V was shortened by 4 bases and J by 12 bases, with 13 bases between the two germline ends. This CDR3 is built from 13 residues. DNA of the CDR3: TGTGCCAGCAGTTCTCAACAGGGTAGCGTCCTGACTTTC. Translating gives CASSSQQGSVLTF.

The CDR3 sequence is CASSPQAPGDAYEQYF. CDR3 nucleotides: TGTGCCAGCAGTCCTCAGGCCCCAGGGGACGCCTACGAGCAGTACTTC. The chain recombines TRBV28 with TRBJ2-7; D perhaps matches TRBD1 (6 bases). V was cut by 5 bases and J by 2 bases, with 19 bases left in between. Germline lookup yields CDR1 MDHEN and CDR2 SYDVKM. This CDR3 has 16 amino acids.

V and J are TRBV7-9 and TRBJ2-3; no firm D call. Germline lookup yields CDR1 SEHNR and CDR2 FQNEAQ (reference sequence). The CDR3 has 13 residues. V lost 1 base and J lost 6, with 8 bases in between. CDR3: CASSLEASDTQYF. In nucleotides, the CDR3 is TGTGCCAGCAGCTTAGAGGCTTCGGATACGCAGTATTTT.

V and J are TRBV30 and TRBJ1-6; 8 bases match TRBD1. Trimming removed 7 bases from V and 6 bases from J; junction bases left unmatched: 2. Germline CDR1 GTSNPN, CDR2 SVGIG (reference sequence). This CDR3 has 12 residues. The CDR3 bases are TGTGCCTACAGGGGGGGTAATTCACCCCTCCACTTT. It translates to CAYRGGNSPLHF.

V gene TRBV12-3 or TRBV12-4 combines with J gene TRBJ1-5, with D hard to call. The CDR3 sequence is 13 residues long. Trimming shortened V by 5 bases and J by 5 bases, and 10 bases separated the two germline ends. The CDR3 DNA is TGTGCCAGCAGTCTGGGTCGCCATCAGCCCCAGCATTTT. It translates to CASSLGRHQPQHF.

The rearrangement uses TRBV6-6 and TRBJ1-2; 7 nucleotides line up with TRBD1. The CDR3 extends over 15 amino acids. Germline V lookup: CDR1 MNHNY, CDR2 SVGAGI (reference sequence). V trimming: 4 bases; J trimming: 4 bases; junction bases outside the gene matches: 9. The CDR3, as DNA: TGTGCCAGCAGTTTCGACAGGGAAATGGCCTATGGCTACACCTTC. It codes for CASSFDREMAYGYTF.

V is TRBV28 and J is TRBJ2-2; TRBD1 agrees at 11 bases. Trimming at V came to 6 bases and at J to 4 bases, leaving 7 bases not matched to a gene. The germline V gene has CDR1 MDHEN and CDR2 SYDVKM. This CDR3 has 16 residues. The CDR3 region is CASRIRDRGFTGELFF. The DNA of the CDR3 is TGTGCCAGCAGAATCCGGGACAGGGGGTTCACCGGGGAGCTGTTTTTT.

V gene TRBV15 combines with J gene TRBJ1-5, with D possibly TRBD1 on 6 matching bases. Germline V gene data show CDR1 as LNHNV and CDR2 as YYDKDF (reference sequence). V lost 10 bases and J lost 4, with 14 bases in between. This CDR3 is built from 13 residues. The CDR3 DNA follows: TGTGCCATTTCGGACAGAGATAATCAGCCCCAGCATTTT. Translating gives CAISDRDNQPQHF.

This chain joins TRBV11-2 and TRBJ2-7; TRBD2 agrees at 8 bases. The CDR3 is 13 residues long. V gave up 3 bases and J gave up 5 bases; unmatched junction bases: 3. CDR1 and CDR2 from the germline V gene are SGHAT and FQNNGV. The CDR3, as DNA: TGTGCCAGCAGCTTTAGCGGGGAAGACGAGCAGTACGTC. Its protein is CASSFSGEDEQYV.

This chain uses TRBV6-5 with TRBJ2-2; D may correspond to TRBD1 or TRBD2 (5 bases each). The germline V gene has CDR1 MNHEY and CDR2 SVGAGI. The ends were cut back, 0 bases at V and 0 bases at J, with 8 bases in the middle. There are 16 residues in the CDR3. The CDR3 spells CASSYSGTPNTGELFF. CDR3 coding DNA: TGTGCCAGCAGTTACTCGGGGACCCCGAACACCGGGGAGCTGTTTTTT.

This clone was seen a handful of times. CDR3 loop: CASTSGAKYEQYF. The DNA for the CDR3 is TGTGCCAGCACATCGGGAGCGAAATACGAGCAGTACTTC. This chain joins TRBV6-5 and TRBJ2-7, with a possible D match to TRBD2 (6 bases). The germline gives CDR1 MNHEY, CDR2 SVGAGI. Trimming took 7 bases from V and 4 from J, leaving 14 bases between them. The CDR3 loop spans 13 amino acids.

This clone has a handful of counts. V and J are TRBV7-8 and TRBJ1-2; possibly TRBD1 for D (5 bases). The CDR3 sequence is 16 residues long. Trimming stripped 5 bases from V and 6 bases from J, with 22 bases between. CDR1 and CDR2 (germline): SGHVS, FQNEAQ. This CDR3 is CASSPHRGRVGDGYTF. The CDR3 coding sequence is TGTGCCAGCAGCCCTCATCGGGGCAGGGTAGGAGATGGCTACACCTTC.

The DNA of the CDR3 is TGTGCCAGCAGCCTCAACTCAGGGGGTAGATTCTCTGGAAACACCATATATTTT. Protein product: CASSLNSGGRFSGNTIYF. This rearrangement joins TRBV7-9 to TRBJ1-3, with 7 bases matching TRBD1. Germline CDR1 is SEHNR and CDR2 is FQNEAQ (reference sequence). There are 18 residues in the CDR3. Trimming at V came to 5 bases and at J to 0 bases, leaving 13 bases not matched to a gene.

The chain carries TRBV6-2 or TRBV6-3 and TRBJ2-7, with a weak D call TRBD2 (5 bases). The CDR3 totals 15 residues. V lost 0 bases and J lost 5, with 14 bases in between. In germline, CDR1 is MNHEY, CDR2 SVGEGT. The DNA of the CDR3 is TGTGCCAGCAGTTACTCCGGAACTAGTTTCGACGAGCAGTACGTC. Its translation: CASSYSGTSFDEQYV.

The chain carries TRBV3-1 (or the pseudogene TRBV3-2) and TRBJ2-7; D remains unclear. V was cut by 4 bases and J by 2 bases, with 9 bases left in between. The CDR3 has 13 amino acids. The germline V gene encodes CDR1 LGHDT and CDR2 YNNKEL (reference sequence). The CDR3 loop reads CASSPRTAYEQYF. In nucleotides, the CDR3 is TGTGCCAGCAGCCCGAGGACCGCCTACGAGCAGTACTTC.

J is TRBJ1-4 and V is TRBV6-5; D possibly corresponds to TRBD1 (5 bases). Trimming removed 2 bases from V and 6 bases from J, with 13 bases in between. This CDR3 contains 15 residues. The V gene's germline CDR1 is MNHEY and CDR2 SVGAGI. The CDR3 protein is CASSYGTSMHEKLFF. In DNA, the CDR3 is TGTGCCAGCAGTTACGGGACCTCCATGCATGAAAAACTGTTTTTT.

The chain has TRBV25-1 and TRBJ1-5; maybe TRBD1 (6 bases). This CDR3 contains 18 residues. Germline assignment: CDR1 MGHDK and CDR2 SYGVNS. V gave up 3 bases and J gave up 1 base, with 19 bases separating them. This chain's CDR3 is CASSDSRKTGSSNQPQHF. CDR3 bases: TGTGCCAGCAGTGATTCCCGAAAAACAGGGTCAAGCAATCAGCCCCAGCATTTT.

The rearrangement joins TRBV24-1 to TRBJ2-7; a weak D match, TRBD1 (6 bases). The CDR3 is 13 amino acids. Germline CDR1 KGHDR, CDR2 SFDVKD. V was shortened by 8 bases and J by 2 bases, with 12 bases between the two germline ends. The CDR3 region is CATNRTAAYEQYF. The CDR3 nucleotides read TGTGCCACCAACCGGACAGCCGCCTACGAGCAGTACTTC.

The rearrangement joins TRBV6-5 to TRBJ2-7; 7 nucleotides agree with TRBD1. In germline, CDR1 is MNHEY, CDR2 SVGAGI. The CDR3 spans 14 residues. The V and J ends lost 4 bases and 2 bases, in that order; junction bases with no gene match: 5. The CDR3 DNA sequence: TGTGCCAGCAGTTTTTTGACAGGGCCCTACGAGCAGTACTTC. It encodes CASSFLTGPYEQYF.

The chain couples TRBV5-1 to TRBJ1-1; D may be TRBD1 (5 bases). Deletions cut 4 bases from V and 4 bases from J, with 20 bases between. CDR3 size: 16 residues. Germline CDR1 and CDR2: SGHRS and YFSETQ. CDR3 sequence: CASSVTQGTRGTEAFF. For the CDR3, the DNA is TGCGCCAGCAGCGTAACTCAGGGTACGAGGGGCACTGAAGCTTTCTTT.

The table lists this clone with a few counts. J is TRBJ2-2 and V is TRBV2; 7 bases are shared with TRBD1. With 6 bases clipped from V and 3 bases from J, the junction kept 1 base outside the gene matches. The CDR3 has 13 amino acids. The germline gives CDR1 SNHLY, CDR2 FYNNEI. The CDR3 nucleotides are TGTGCCAGCAGCGACAGGGACACCGGGGAGCTGTTTTTT. This sequence encodes CASSDRDTGELFF. The full variable domain, rest sourced from reference TRBV2 and TRBJ2-2, is EPEVTQTPSHQVTQMGQEVILRCVPISNHLYFYWYRQILGQKVEFLVSFYNNEISEKSEIFDDQFSVERPDGSNFTLKIRSTKLEDSAMYFCASSDRDTGELFFGEGSRLTVL.